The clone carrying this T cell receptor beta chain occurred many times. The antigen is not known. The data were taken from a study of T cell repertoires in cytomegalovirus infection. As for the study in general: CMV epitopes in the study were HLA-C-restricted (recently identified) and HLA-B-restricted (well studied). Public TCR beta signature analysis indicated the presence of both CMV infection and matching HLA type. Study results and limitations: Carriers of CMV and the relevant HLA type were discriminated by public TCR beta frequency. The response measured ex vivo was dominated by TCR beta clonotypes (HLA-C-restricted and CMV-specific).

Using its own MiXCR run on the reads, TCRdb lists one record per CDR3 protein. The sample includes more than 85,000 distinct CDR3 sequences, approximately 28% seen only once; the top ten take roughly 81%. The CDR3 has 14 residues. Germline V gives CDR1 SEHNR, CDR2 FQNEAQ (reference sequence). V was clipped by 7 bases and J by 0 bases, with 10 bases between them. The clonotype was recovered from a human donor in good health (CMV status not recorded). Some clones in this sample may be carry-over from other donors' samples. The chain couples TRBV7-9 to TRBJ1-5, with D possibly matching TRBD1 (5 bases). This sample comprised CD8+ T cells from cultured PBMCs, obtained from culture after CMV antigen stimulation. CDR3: CASTAGGSNQPQHF. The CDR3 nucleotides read TGTGCCAGCACCGCCGGGGGTAGCAATCAGCCCCAGCATTTT.